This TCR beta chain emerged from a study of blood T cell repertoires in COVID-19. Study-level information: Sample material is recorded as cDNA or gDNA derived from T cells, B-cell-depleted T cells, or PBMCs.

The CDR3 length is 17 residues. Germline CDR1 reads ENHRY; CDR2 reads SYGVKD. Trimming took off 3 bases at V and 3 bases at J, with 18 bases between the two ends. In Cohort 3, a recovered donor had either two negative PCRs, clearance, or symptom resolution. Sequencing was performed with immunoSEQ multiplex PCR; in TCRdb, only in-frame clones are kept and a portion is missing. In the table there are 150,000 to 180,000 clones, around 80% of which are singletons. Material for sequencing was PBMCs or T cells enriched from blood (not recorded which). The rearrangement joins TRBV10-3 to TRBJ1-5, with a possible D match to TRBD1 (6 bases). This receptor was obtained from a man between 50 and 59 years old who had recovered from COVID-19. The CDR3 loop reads CAISEGQRGVTNQPQHF. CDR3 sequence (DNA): TGTGCCATCAGTGAAGGACAGCGAGGGGTAACCAATCAGCCCCAGCATTTT.